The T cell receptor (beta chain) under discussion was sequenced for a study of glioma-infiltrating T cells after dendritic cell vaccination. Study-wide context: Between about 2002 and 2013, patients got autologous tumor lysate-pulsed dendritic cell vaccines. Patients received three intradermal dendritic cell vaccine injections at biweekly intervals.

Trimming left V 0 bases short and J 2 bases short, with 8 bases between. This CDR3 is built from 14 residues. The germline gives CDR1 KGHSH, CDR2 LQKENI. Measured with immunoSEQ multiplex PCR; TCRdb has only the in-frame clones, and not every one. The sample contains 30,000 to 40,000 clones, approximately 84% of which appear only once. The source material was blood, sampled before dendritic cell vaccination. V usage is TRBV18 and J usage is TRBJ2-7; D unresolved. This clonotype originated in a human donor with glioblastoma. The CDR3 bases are TGTGCCAGCTCACCACCACAGCTGACCTACGAGCAGTACTTC. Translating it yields CASSPPQLTYEQYF.